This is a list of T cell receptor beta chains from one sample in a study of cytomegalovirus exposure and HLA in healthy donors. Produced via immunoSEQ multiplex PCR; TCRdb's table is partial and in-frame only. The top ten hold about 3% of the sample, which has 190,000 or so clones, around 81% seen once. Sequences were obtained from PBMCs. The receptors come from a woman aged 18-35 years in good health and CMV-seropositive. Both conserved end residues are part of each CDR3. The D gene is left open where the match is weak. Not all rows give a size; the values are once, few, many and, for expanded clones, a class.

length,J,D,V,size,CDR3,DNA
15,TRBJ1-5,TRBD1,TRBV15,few,CATRRQGSRDQPQHF,TGTGCCACCAGGAGACAGGGTAGTAGAGATCAGCCCCAGCATTTT
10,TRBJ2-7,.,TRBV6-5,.,CASSYQRGYF,TGTGCCAGCAGTTACCAGAGAGGGTACTTC
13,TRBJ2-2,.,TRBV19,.,CASIRQNTGELFF,TGTGCCAGTATAAGACAAAACACCGGGGAGCTGTTTTTT
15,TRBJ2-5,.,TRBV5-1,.,CASREVQGGVETQYF,TGCGCCAGCAGAGAAGTTCAGGGGGGCGTGGAGACCCAGTACTTC
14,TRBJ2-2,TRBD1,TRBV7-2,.,CASSRQGGDGELFF,TGTGCCAGCAGCCGACAGGGCGGAGACGGGGAGCTGTTTTTT
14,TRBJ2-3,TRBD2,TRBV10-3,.,CAISGGLAGDTQYF,TGTGCCATCAGTGGCGGACTAGCGGGGGATACGCAGTATTTT
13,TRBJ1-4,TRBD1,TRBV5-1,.,CASNTGGNEKLFF,TGCGCCAGTAACACAGGGGGGAATGAAAAACTGTTTTTT
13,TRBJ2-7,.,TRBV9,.,CASSVGGNYEQYF,TGTGCCAGCAGCGTAGGAGGGAATTACGAGCAGTACTTC
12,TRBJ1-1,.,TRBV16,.,CAGGRIVTEAFF,TGTGCCGGGGGGAGGATCGTCACTGAAGCTTTCTTT
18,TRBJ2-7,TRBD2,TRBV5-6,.,CASSYQSWARGAPYEQYF,TGTGCCAGCAGTTATCAATCGTGGGCGCGGGGGGCCCCCTACGAGCAGTACTTC
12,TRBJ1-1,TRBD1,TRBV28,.,CASSRTGTEAFF,TGTGCCAGCAGTAGGACAGGCACTGAAGCTTTCTTT
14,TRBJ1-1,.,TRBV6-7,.,CASSYREGATEAFF,TGTGCCAGCAGTTACCGCGAAGGGGCCACTGAAGCTTTCTTT
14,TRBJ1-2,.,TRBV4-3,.,CASSQDGRGYGYTF,TGCGCCAGCAGCCAAGATGGTAGGGGCTATGGCTACACCTTC
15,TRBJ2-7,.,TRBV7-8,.,CASSLYRDPSNEQYF,TGTGCCAGCAGCTTGTACCGGGATCCCTCGAACGAGCAGTACTTC
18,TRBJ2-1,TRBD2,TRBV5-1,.,CASSLGRGDYLGYNEQFF,TGCGCCAGCAGCCTCGGGCGGGGGGACTACCTGGGGTACAATGAGCAGTTCTTC
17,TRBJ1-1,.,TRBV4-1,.,CASSGARQAPGRTEAFF,TGCGCCAGCAGCGGAGCTCGACAGGCCCCAGGGCGGACTGAAGCTTTCTTT
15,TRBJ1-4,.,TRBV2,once,CASSEGPGLREKLFF,TGTGCCAGCAGTGAGGGGCCAGGGCTAAGGGAAAAACTGTTTTTT
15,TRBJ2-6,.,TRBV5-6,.,CASSLEGRGANVLTF,TGTGCCAGCAGCTTGGAGGGGCGGGGGGCCAACGTCCTGACTTTC
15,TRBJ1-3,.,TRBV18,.,CASSLGLSSGNTIYF,TGTGCCAGCTCCCTAGGACTTTCCTCTGGAAACACCATATATTTT
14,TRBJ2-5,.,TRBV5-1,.,CASSPETIRDTQYF,TGCGCCAGCAGCCCGGAAACTATCAGGGATACCCAGTACTTC
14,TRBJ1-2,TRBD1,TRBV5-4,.,CASSPGQGGHGYTF,TGTGCCAGCAGCCCAGGACAGGGGGGACATGGCTACACCTTC
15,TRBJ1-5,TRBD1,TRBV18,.,CASSHGTGPNQPQHF,TGTGCCAGCTCACACGGGACAGGACCAAATCAGCCCCAGCATTTT
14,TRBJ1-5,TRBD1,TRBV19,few,CASRGTGMQEPQHF,TGTGCCAGTAGGGGGACAGGGATGCAAGAGCCCCAGCATTTT
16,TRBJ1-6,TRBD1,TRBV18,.,CASSPTLDRVGSPLHF,TGTGCCAGCTCACCGACCTTGGACAGGGTGGGGTCACCCCTCCACTTT
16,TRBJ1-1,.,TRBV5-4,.,CASSLVVGRGNTEAFF,TGTGCCAGCAGCTTGGTGGTTGGCAGGGGGAACACTGAAGCTTTCTTT
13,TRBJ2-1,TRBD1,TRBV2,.,CASRETGTGEQFF,TGTGCCAGCCGTGAGACAGGGACGGGTGAGCAGTTCTTC
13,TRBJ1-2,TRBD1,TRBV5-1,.,CASSGGQNYGYTF,TGCGCCAGCAGCGGGGGACAGAACTATGGCTACACCTTC
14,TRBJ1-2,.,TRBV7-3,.,CASSPQPQGFGYTF,TGTGCCAGCAGCCCCCAGCCCCAGGGGTTCGGCTACACCTTC
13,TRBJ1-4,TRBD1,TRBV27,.,CASSLTGDEKLFF,TGTGCCAGCAGTTTGACAGGGGATGAAAAACTGTTTTTT
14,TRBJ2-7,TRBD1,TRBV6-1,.,CASSSTGDLYEQYF,TGTGCCAGCAGTTCGACAGGGGACCTCTACGAGCAGTACTTC
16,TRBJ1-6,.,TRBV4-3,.,CASSQDLRPLGSPLHF,TGCGCCAGCAGCCAAGATTTAAGGCCACTAGGTTCACCCCTCCACTTT
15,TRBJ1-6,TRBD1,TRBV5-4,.,CASSLSAGGSSPLHF,TGTGCCAGCAGCTTGAGTGCAGGGGGATCTTCACCCCTCCACTTT
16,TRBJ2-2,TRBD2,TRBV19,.,CASSITGTSNRGELFF,TGTGCCAGTAGTATCACCGGGACTAGCAATCGCGGGGAGCTGTTTTTT
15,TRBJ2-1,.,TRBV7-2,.,CASSLAGRGGDEQFF,TGTGCCAGCAGCTTAGCAGGCCGCGGGGGCGATGAGCAGTTCTTC
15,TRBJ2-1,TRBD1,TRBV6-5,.,CASSLRDRFYNEQFF,TGTGCCAGCAGCCTCCGGGACAGGTTCTACAATGAGCAGTTCTTC
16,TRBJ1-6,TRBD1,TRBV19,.,CASSIGRGRVDSPLHF,TGTGCCAGTAGTATAGGCAGGGGGCGCGTCGATTCACCCCTCCACTTT
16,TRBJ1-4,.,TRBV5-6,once,CASSLATGGLNEKLFF,TGTGCCAGCAGCTTGGCCACGGGGGGGCTTAATGAAAAACTGTTTTTT
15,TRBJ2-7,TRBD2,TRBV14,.,CASSQGGDYKYEQYF,TGTGCCAGCAGCCAAGGAGGGGACTACAAATACGAGCAGTACTTC
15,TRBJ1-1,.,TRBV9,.,CASSVVDLLGTEAFF,TGTGCCAGCAGCGTAGTTGACTTATTAGGAACTGAAGCTTTCTTT
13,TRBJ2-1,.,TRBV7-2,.,CASSLRVPHEQFF,TGTGCCAGCAGCTTACGCGTCCCCCATGAGCAGTTCTTC
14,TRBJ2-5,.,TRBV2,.,CASSVQGASETQYF,TGTGCCAGCAGTGTACAGGGTGCATCAGAGACCCAGTACTTC
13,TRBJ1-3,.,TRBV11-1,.,CASSLRTRNTIYF,TGTGCCAGCAGCTTACGGACACGAAACACCATATATTTT
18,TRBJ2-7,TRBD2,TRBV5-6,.,CASSSRRTSGATNYEQYF,TGTGCCAGCAGCTCTCGCCGGACTAGCGGGGCTACAAACTACGAGCAGTACTTC
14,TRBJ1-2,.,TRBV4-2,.,CASSGLSGLGGYTF,TGTGCCAGCAGCGGCCTAAGCGGGCTCGGTGGCTACACCTTC
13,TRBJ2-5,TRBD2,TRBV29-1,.,CSVGTSGQETQYF,TGCAGCGTTGGGACTAGCGGACAAGAGACCCAGTACTTC
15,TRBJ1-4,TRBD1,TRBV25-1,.,CASGGQGVGYEKLFF,TGTGCCAGCGGGGGACAGGGAGTTGGTTATGAAAAACTGTTTTTT
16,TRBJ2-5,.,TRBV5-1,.,CASSLNGQQKKETQYF,TGCGCCAGCAGCTTGAACGGACAACAAAAGAAGGAGACCCAGTACTTC
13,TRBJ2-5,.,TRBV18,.,CASSPQYQETQYF,TGTGCCAGCTCACCTCAGTACCAAGAGACCCAGTACTTC
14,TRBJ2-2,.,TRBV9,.,CASSGLDLTGELFF,TGTGCCAGCAGCGGCTTGGACTTAACCGGGGAGCTGTTTTTT